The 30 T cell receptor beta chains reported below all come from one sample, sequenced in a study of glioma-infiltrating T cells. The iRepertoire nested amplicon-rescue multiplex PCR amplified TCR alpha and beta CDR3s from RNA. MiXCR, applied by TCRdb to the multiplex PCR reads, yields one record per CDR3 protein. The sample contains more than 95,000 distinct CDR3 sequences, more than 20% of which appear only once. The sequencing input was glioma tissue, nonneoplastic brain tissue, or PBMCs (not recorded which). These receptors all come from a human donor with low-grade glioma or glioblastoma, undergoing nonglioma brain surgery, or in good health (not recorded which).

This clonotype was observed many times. The CDR3 sequence is CASSQTGTGREQYF. In DNA form, the CDR3 reads TGTGCCAGCAGTCAGACAGGGACGGGGAGAGAGCAGTACTTC. The V gene is TRBV12-3 or TRBV12-4, the J gene TRBJ2-7, with 7 bases identical to TRBD1. Losses at the gene ends were 5 bases for V and 7 bases for J; bases not matched to a gene: 11. CDR3 size: 14 residues.

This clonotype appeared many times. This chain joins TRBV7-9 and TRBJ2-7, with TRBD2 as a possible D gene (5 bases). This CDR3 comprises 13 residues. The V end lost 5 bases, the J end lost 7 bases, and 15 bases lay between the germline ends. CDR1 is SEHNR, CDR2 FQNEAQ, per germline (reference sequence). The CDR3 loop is CASSGGPKREQYF. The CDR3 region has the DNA TGTGCCAGCAGCGGCGGGCCCAAGAGGGAGCAGTACTTC.

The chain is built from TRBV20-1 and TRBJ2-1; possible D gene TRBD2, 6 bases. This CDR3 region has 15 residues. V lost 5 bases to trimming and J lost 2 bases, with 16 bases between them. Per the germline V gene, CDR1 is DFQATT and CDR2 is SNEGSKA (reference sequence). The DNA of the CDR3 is TGCAGTGCTTCCTTAGCGGTATGCCCCTACAATGAGCAGTTCTTC. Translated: CSASLAVCPYNEQFF.

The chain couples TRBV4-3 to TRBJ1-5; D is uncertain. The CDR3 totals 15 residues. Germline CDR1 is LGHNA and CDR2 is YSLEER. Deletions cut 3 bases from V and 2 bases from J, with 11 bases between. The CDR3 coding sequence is TGCGCCAGCAGCCAGACCAGGTGGGGCAATCAGCCCCAGCATTTT. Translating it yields CASSQTRWGNQPQHF.

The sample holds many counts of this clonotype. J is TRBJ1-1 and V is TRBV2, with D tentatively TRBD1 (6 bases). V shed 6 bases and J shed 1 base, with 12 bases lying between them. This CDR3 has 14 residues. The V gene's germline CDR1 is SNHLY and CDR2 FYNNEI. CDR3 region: CASRTRGSNTEAFF. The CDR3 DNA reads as TGTGCCAGCAGGACCAGGGGTTCGAACACTGAAGCTTTCTTT. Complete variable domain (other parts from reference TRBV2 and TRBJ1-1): EPEVTQTPSHQVTQMGQEVILRCVPISNHLYFYWYRQILGQKVEFLVSFYNNEISEKSEIFDDQFSVERPDGSNFTLKIRSTKLEDSAMYFCASRTRGSNTEAFFGQGTRLTVV.

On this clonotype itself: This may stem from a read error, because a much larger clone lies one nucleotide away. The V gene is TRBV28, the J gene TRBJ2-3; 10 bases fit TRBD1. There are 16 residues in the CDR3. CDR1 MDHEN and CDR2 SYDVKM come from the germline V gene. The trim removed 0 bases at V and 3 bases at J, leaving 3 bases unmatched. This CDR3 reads CASSLWRTGGTDTQYF. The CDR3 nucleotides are TGTGCCAGCAGTTTATGGAGGACAGGGGGGACAGATACGCAGTATTTT. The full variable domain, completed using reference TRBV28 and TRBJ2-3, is DVKVTQSSRYLVKRTGEKVFLECVQDMDHENMFWYRQDPGLGLRLIYFSYDVKMKEKGDIPEGYSVSREKKERFSLILESASTNQTSMYLCASSLWRTGGTDTQYFGPGTRLTVL.

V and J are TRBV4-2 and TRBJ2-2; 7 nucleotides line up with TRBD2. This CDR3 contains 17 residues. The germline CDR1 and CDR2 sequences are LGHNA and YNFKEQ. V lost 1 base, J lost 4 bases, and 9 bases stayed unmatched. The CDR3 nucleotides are TGTGCCAGCAGCCAAGGCAAAACTAGCGCGGGCACCGGGGAGCTGTTTTTT. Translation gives CASSQGKTSAGTGELFF.

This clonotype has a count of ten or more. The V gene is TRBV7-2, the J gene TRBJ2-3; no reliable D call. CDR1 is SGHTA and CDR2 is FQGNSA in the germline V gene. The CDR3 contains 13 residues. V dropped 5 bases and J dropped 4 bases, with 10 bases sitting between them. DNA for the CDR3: TGTGCCAGCAGCCCGAGGCTCGCAGATACGCAGTATTTT. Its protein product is CASSPRLADTQYF.

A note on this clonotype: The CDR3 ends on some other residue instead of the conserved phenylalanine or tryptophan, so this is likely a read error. In nucleotides, the CDR3 is TGTGCCAGCAGCTTCTTTGGGTCAGATACGCAGTATTTA. Translating gives CASSFFGSDTQYL. This rearrangement joins TRBV7-2 to TRBJ2-3, with D uncertain. The length of the CDR3 is 13 residues. With 3 bases removed from V and 4 bases from J, the gap between germline ends came to 8 bases. Germline CDR1 is SGHTA and CDR2 is FQGNSA.

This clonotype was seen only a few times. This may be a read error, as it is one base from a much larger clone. CDR3 amino acids: CSSSYNRDSGNTIYF. The CDR3 DNA sequence: TGTTCCAGCAGTTACAACAGAGATTCTGGAAACACCATATATTTT. J is TRBJ1-3 and V is TRBV6-2 or TRBV6-3; D uncertain. This CDR3 has 15 residues. The germline V gene encodes CDR1 MNHEY and CDR2 SVGEGT.

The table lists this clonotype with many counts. The CDR3 here is CASSESAGAGETQYF. The CDR3 coding sequence is TGTGCCAGCAGTGAATCCGCAGGGGCCGGGGAGACCCAGTACTTC. The chain joins TRBV25-1 to TRBJ2-5; a possible D gene is TRBD1 (6 bases). Per germline, CDR1 MGHDK and CDR2 SYGVNS. V shed 1 base and J shed 5 bases, with 14 bases lying between them. The CDR3 extends over 15 amino acids.

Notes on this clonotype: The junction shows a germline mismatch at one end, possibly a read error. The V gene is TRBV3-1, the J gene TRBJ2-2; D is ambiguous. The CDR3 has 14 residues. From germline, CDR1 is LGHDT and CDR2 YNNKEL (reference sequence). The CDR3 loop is CVSSQSRDTGELFF. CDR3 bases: TGTGTCAGCAGCCAAAGTAGAGACACCGGGGAGCTGTTTTTT. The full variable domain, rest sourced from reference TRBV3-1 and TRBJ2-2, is DTAVSQTPKYLVTQMGNDKSIKCEQNLGHDTMYWYKQDSKKFLKIMFSYNNKELIINETVPNRFSPKSPDKAHLNLHINSLELGDSAVYFCVSSQSRDTGELFFGEGSRLTVL.

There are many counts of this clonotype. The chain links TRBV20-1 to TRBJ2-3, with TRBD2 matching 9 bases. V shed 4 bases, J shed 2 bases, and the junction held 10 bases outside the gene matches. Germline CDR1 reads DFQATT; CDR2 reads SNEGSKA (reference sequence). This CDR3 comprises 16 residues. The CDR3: CSATRGSGGLTDTQYF. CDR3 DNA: TGCAGTGCTACCCGGGGTAGCGGGGGCCTCACAGATACGCAGTATTTT.

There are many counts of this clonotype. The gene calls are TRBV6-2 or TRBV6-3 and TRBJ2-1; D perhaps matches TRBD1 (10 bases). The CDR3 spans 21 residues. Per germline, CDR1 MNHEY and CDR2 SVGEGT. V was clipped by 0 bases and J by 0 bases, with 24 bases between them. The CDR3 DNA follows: TGTGCCAGCAGTTACTCGCTCCCGGGACAGGGGACTAGCTTCTCCTACAATGAGCAGTTCTTC. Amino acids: CASSYSLPGQGTSFSYNEQFF.

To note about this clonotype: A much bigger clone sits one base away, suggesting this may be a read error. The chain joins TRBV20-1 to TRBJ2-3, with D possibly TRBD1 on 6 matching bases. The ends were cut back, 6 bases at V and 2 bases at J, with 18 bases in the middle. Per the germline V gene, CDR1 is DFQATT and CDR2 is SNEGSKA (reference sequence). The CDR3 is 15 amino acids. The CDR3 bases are TGCAGTGCGGCACGACAGGATCCGAACACAGATACGCAGTATTTT. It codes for CSAARQDPNTDTQYF.

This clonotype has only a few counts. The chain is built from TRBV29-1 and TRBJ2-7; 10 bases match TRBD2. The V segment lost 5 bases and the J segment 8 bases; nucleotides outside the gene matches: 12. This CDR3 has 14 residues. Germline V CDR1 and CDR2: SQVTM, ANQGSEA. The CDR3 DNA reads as TGCAGCGTTAGAAAAGCGGGAGGGCCTAGCCAGCAGTACTTC. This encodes CSVRKAGGPSQQYF.

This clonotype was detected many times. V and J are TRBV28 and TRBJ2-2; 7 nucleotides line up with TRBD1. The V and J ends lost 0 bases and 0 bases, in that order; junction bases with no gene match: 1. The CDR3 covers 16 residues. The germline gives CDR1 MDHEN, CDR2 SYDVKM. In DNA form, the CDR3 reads TGTGCCAGCAGTTTATGGCAGGGGGCGAACACCGGGGAGCTGTTTTTT. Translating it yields CASSLWQGANTGELFF.

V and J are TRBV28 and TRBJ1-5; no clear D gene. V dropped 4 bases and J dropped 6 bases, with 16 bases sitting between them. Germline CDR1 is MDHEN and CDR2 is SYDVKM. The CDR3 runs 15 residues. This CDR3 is CASSSLVERTQPQHF. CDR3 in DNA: TGTGCCAGCAGTTCTTTAGTGGAGAGGACTCAGCCCCAGCATTTT.

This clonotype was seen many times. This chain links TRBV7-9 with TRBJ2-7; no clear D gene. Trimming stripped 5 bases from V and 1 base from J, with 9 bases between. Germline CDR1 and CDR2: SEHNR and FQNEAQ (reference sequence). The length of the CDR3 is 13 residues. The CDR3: CASSPALSYEQYF. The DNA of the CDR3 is TGTGCCAGCAGCCCGGCACTTTCCTACGAGCAGTACTTC.

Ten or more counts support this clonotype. The CDR3 DNA reads TGTGCCAGCAGATTATTTACAGGGGTGAACACTGAAGCTTTCTTT. This translates into CASRLFTGVNTEAFF. V is TRBV5-4 and J is TRBJ1-1, with 7 bases lining up with TRBD1. The CDR3 contains 15 residues. The V segment lost 5 bases and the J segment 0 bases; nucleotides outside the gene matches: 7. In germline, CDR1 is SGHNT, CDR2 YYREEE (reference sequence).

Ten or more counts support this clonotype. CDR3 sequence reads: CASSQLAANTGELFF. The CDR3 bases are TGTGCCAGCAGCCAACTAGCGGCGAACACCGGGGAGCTGTTTTTT. The chain uses TRBV7-6 and TRBJ2-2; 8 nucleotides line up with TRBD2. In germline, CDR1 is SGHVS, CDR2 FNYEAQ. This CDR3 is built from 15 residues. The V segment lost 5 bases and the J segment 0 bases; nucleotides outside the gene matches: 2.

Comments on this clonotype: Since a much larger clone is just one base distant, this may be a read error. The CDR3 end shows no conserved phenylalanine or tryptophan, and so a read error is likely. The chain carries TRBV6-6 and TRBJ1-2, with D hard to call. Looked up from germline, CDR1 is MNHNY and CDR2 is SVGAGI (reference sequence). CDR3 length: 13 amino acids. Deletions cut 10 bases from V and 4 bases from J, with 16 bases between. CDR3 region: CAILENTFYGYTL. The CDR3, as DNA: TGTGCCATCCTCGAGAACACCTTCTATGGCTACACCCTC.

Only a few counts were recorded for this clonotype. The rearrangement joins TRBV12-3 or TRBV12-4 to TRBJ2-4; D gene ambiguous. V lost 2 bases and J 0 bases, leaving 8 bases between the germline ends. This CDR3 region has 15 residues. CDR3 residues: CASSLSGLAKNIQYF. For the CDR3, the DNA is TGTGCCAGCAGTTTATCGGGTTTAGCCAAAAACATTCAGTACTTC.

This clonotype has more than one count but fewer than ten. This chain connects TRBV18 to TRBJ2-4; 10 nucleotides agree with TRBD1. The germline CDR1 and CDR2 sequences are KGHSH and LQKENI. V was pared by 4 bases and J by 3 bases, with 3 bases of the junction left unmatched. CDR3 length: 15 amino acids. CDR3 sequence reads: CASSQGDRGKNIQYF. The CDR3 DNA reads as TGTGCCAGCTCACAGGGGGACAGGGGCAAAAACATTCAGTACTTC.

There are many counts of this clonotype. The CDR3 bases are TGTGCCAGCAGTTTGAGACTAGTCAATGAGCAGTTCTTC. It specifies CASSLRLVNEQFF. The genes are TRBV28 and TRBJ2-1; TRBD2 might be the D (6 bases). V shed 3 bases and J shed 6 bases, with 9 bases lying between them. Per germline, CDR1 MDHEN and CDR2 SYDVKM. This CDR3 is 13 amino acids long.

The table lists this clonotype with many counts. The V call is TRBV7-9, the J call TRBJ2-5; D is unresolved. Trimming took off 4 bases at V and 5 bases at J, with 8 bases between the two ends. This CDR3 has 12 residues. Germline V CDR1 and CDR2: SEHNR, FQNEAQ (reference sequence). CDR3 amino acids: CASSSRLETQYF. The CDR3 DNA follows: TGTGCCAGCAGCTCCCGCTTGGAGACCCAGTACTTC.

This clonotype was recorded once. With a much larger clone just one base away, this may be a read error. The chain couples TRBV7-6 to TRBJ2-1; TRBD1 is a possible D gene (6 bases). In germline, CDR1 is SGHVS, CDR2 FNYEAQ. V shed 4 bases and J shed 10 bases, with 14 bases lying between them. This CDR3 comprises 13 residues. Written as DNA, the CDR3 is TGTGCCAGCAGCTACGAACAGGGCTACGAGCAGTTCTTC. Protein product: CASSYEQGYEQFF. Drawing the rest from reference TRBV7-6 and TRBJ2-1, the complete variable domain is GAGVSQSPRYKVTKRGQDVALRCDPISGHVSLYWYRQALGQGPEFLTYFNYEAQQDKSGLPNDRFSAERPEGSISTLTIQRTEQRDSAMYRCASSYEQGYEQFFGPGTRLTVL.

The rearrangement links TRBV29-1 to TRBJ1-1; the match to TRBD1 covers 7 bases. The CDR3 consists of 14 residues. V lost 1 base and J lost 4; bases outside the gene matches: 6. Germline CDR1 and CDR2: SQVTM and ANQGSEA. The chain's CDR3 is CSVEGGQTITEAFF. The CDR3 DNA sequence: TGCAGCGTTGAAGGGGGACAGACGATCACTGAAGCTTTCTTT.

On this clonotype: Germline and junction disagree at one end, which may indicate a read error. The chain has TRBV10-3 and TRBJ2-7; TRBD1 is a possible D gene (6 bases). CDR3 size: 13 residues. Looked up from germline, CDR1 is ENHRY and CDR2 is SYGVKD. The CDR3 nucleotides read TGTGCCACCCTAGGACAGCCTTTCTACGGGCAGTACTTC. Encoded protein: CATLGQPFYGQYF.

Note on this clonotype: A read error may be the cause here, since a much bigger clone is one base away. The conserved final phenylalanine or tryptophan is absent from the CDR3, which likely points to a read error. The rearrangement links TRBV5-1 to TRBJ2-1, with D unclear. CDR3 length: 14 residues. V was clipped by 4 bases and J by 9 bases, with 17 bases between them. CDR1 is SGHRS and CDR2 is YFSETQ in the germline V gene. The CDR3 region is CASSGPPSATEQFL. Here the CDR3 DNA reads TGCGCCAGCAGCGGGCCCCCCTCTGCGACTGAGCAGTTCCTC.